These 21 T cell receptor beta chains were sequenced from one sample in a study of early stage breast cancer tumors. TCRdb's copy holds only in-frame clones and misses some; the assay was immunoSEQ multiplex PCR. The sample contains tens of thousands of clones, approximately 80% of which appear only once. Material for sequencing was blood. These TCRs come from a person between 60 and 70 years old with breast cancer.

This clone appeared a single time. The chain links TRBV4-3 to TRBJ2-7; TRBD2 might be the D (6 bases). The CDR3 is made up of 15 amino acids. Between the trimmed V and J ends, which lost 4 bases and 3 bases, there was a span of 16 bases. Germline CDR1 and CDR2: LGHNA and YSLEER. The CDR3 region has the DNA TGCGCCAGCAGCCGATCGGGACTCCTAGGCTACGAGCAGTACTTC. Translated: CASSRSGLLGYEQYF.

This chain links TRBV5-1 with TRBJ2-1, with TRBD2 as a possible D gene (5 bases). The CDR3 runs to 13 residues. Germline V CDR1 and CDR2: SGHRS, YFSETQ. Trimming cost V 0 bases and J 15 bases, with 16 bases left between them. In nucleotides, the CDR3 is TGCGCCAGCAGCTTGGAAGCCCCGGGGAGCAGGTTCTTC. Translating it yields CASSLEAPGSRFF.

The chain has TRBV5-5 and TRBJ1-2; D not resolved. The ends were cut back, 0 bases at V and 1 base at J, with 7 bases in the middle. Germline V gene data show CDR1 as SGHKS and CDR2 as YYEKEE (reference sequence). The CDR3 is made up of 14 amino acids. The DNA of the CDR3 is TGTGCCAGCAGCTTGGGAAGGAGTAACTATGGCTACACCTTC. Its translation: CASSLGRSNYGYTF.

The V and J genes are TRBV5-4 and TRBJ2-2; 14 positions match TRBD2. The J segment lost 7 bases and the V segment lost 4 bases, leaving 6 bases of the junction unmatched. The length of the CDR3 is 16 residues. Germline V gives CDR1 SGHNT, CDR2 YYREEE (reference sequence). CDR3 nucleotides: TGTGCCAGCAGCCGAGGGACTAGCGGGAGAATCGGGGAGCTGTTTTTT. Translation gives CASSRGTSGRIGELFF.

The chain joins TRBV5-1 to TRBJ2-1; D unclear. The CDR3 runs 13 residues. The germline gives CDR1 SGHRS, CDR2 YFSETQ. The V and J ends lost 0 bases and 2 bases respectively, with 3 bases between them. CDR3: CASSLEPYNEQFF. For the CDR3, the DNA is TGCGCCAGCAGCTTGGAGCCCTACAATGAGCAGTTCTTC.

There are a few counts of this clone. The CDR3 DNA reads as TGCAGCGTGCCGGGACAGGGTGCCACTGAAGCTTTCTTT. Translated, it gives CSVPGQGATEAFF. The chain employs TRBV29-1 and TRBJ1-1, with 9 bases aligning to TRBD1. CDR3 length equals 13 residues. Trimming cost V 6 bases and J 4 bases; bases outside gene matches: 6. Germline V gives CDR1 SQVTM, CDR2 ANQGSEA.

This chain joins TRBV10-2 and TRBJ1-5; 8 positions agree with TRBD1. CDR1 is WSHSY and CDR2 is SAAADI in the germline V gene. The CDR3 runs to 14 residues. The junction had 6 bases not matched to a gene; V was cut back by 3 bases and J by 8 bases. CDR3 DNA sequence: TGCGCCAGCAGTGAACGGACAGGGCCAGAGCCCCAGCATTTT. Translated: CASSERTGPEPQHF.

Regarding this clone: The germline gene is not matched at one end of the junction; a read error may be the cause. The chain uses TRBV7-7 and TRBJ2-6; 8 bases align to TRBD1. The CDR3 covers 17 residues. The germline V gene has CDR1 SSHAT and CDR2 FNYEAQ (reference sequence). CDR3 coding DNA: TGTGCTAGCAGCGCAGGACAGGGTGCGGCTGGGGCCAACGTCCTGACTTTC. Residues: CASSAGQGAAGANVLTF. Variable domain in full (rest from reference TRBV7-7 and TRBJ2-6): GAGVSQSPRYKVTKRGQDVTLRCDPISSHATLYWYQQALGQGPEFLTYFNYEAQPDKSGLPSDRFSAERPEGSISTLTIQRTEQRDSAMYRCASSAGQGAAGANVLTFGAGSRLTVL.

The chain combines TRBV27 with TRBJ2-5, with 10 nucleotides matching TRBD2. The germline CDR1 and CDR2 sequences are MNHEY and SMNVEV (reference sequence). V trimming: 6 bases; J trimming: 4 bases; junction bases outside the gene matches: 11. The CDR3 is made up of 16 amino acids. The CDR3 DNA follows: TGTGCCAGCAGCCCTAGGGATCTAGCGGGAGCAGAGACCCAGTACTTC. Translating gives CASSPRDLAGAETQYF.

There are a few counts of this clone. The chain carries TRBV2 and TRBJ2-2; D gene ambiguous. The CDR3 sequence is 12 residues long. Germline V gene lookup returns CDR1 SNHLY and CDR2 FYNNEI. Trimming pared 9 bases from V and 3 bases from J, leaving 8 bases between. The DNA for the CDR3 is TGTGCCAGTAGACCGCACACCGGGGAGCTGTTTTTT. Protein: CASRPHTGELFF.

In its sample, this clone was seen a few times. The chain carries TRBV5-1 and TRBJ1-2; 8 bases are a match to TRBD1. The CDR3 has 17 amino acids. V was pared by 0 bases and J by 6 bases, with 13 bases of the junction left unmatched. Germline CDR1 is SGHRS and CDR2 is YFSETQ. The CDR3 DNA follows: TGCGCCAGCAGCTTGGAAGGGGCAGGGGGCCGGACAGATGGCTACACCTTC. Translating it yields CASSLEGAGGRTDGYTF. Full variable domain (outside the CDR3, taken from reference TRBV5-1 and TRBJ1-2): KAGVTQTPRYLIKTRGQQVTLSCSPISGHRSVSWYQQTPGQGLQFLFEYFSETQRNKGNFPGRFSGRQFSNSRSEMNVSTLELGDSALYLCASSLEGAGGRTDGYTFGSGTRLTVV.

The chain joins TRBV20-1 to TRBJ2-1, with no clear D. Trimming pared 3 bases from V and 10 bases from J, leaving 10 bases between. The CDR3 loop spans 11 amino acids. The germline CDR1 and CDR2 sequences are DFQATT and SNEGSKA (reference sequence). CDR3 amino acids: CSASPASEQFF. The CDR3 DNA is TGCAGTGCTAGCCCAGCCTCAGAGCAGTTCTTC.

The chain has TRBV28 and TRBJ2-1; D ambiguous. This CDR3 spans 13 amino acids. The germline V gene has CDR1 MDHEN and CDR2 SYDVKM. The ends were cut back, 2 bases at V and 4 bases at J, with 6 bases in the middle. DNA for the CDR3: TGTGCCAGCAGTTTACTAAAGTACAATGAGCAGTTCTTC. Its translation: CASSLLKYNEQFF.

This clone turned up a few times. The chain combines TRBV4-2 with TRBJ2-7; D call uncertain. Trimming removed 1 base at V and 0 bases at J, with 7 bases between. The CDR3 has 14 amino acids. Germline CDR1 LGHNA, CDR2 YNFKEQ. The CDR3 sequence is CASSQVLDSYEQYF. The CDR3, as DNA: TGTGCCAGCAGCCAAGTCCTGGACTCCTACGAGCAGTACTTC.

The J gene is TRBJ2-7, the V gene TRBV7-6; TRBD1 agrees at 8 bases. Germline values: CDR1 SGHVS, CDR2 FNYEAQ. V lost 1 base and J lost 1; bases outside the gene matches: 3. The CDR3 has 15 residues. The CDR3 nucleotides are TGTGCCAGCAGCTTAGGGGGACAGGCGTCCTACGAGCAGTACTTC. This sequence encodes CASSLGGQASYEQYF.

The chain employs TRBV18 and TRBJ2-1, with TRBD2 identical over 7 bases. In germline, CDR1 is KGHSH, CDR2 LQKENI. With 2 bases clipped from V and 8 bases from J, the junction kept 0 bases outside the gene matches. CDR3 length: 12 residues. The CDR3 protein is CASSPAGDEQFF. Here the CDR3 DNA reads TGTGCCAGCTCACCAGCGGGGGATGAGCAGTTCTTC.

V gene TRBV2 combines with J gene TRBJ2-1, with D hard to call. Germline CDR1 reads SNHLY; CDR2 reads FYNNEI. Trimming pared 3 bases from V and 2 bases from J, leaving 11 bases between. The CDR3 has 15 amino acids. The CDR3 nucleotides read TGTGCCAGCAGTGAGCAGTCGACGGCCTACAATGAGCAGTTCTTC. This gives the protein CASSEQSTAYNEQFF.

V and J are TRBV14 and TRBJ2-3; 8 nucleotides agree with TRBD1. V trimming: 3 bases; J trimming: 4 bases; junction bases outside the gene matches: 6. CDR1 SGHDN and CDR2 FVKESK come from the germline V gene. The CDR3 is 15 residues long. CDR3 bases: TGTGCCAGCAGCCAGAGGACAGGGCGAGCAGATACGCAGTATTTT. It specifies CASSQRTGRADTQYF.

For this clone: Other DNA sequences in the sample encode the same CDR3. This chain links TRBV5-6 with TRBJ1-1; no firm D call. V was pared by 0 bases and J by 5 bases, with 5 bases between. The germline CDR1 and CDR2 sequences are SGHDT and YYEEEE. The CDR3 consists of 12 residues. The CDR3 loop reads CASSLGDTEAFF. CDR3 coding DNA: TGTGCCAGCAGCTTGGGGGATACTGAAGCTTTCTTT. Full variable domain (outside the CDR3, taken from reference TRBV5-6 and TRBJ1-1): DAGVTQSPTHLIKTRGQQVTLRCSPKSGHDTVSWYQQALGQGPQFIFQYYEEEERQRGNFPDRFSGHQFPNYSSELNVNALLLGDSALYLCASSLGDTEAFFGQGTRLTVV.

The chain links TRBV7-2 to TRBJ2-1; 11 bases fit TRBD2. Trimming removed 3 bases from V and 12 bases from J; junction bases left unmatched: 10. Germline assignment: CDR1 SGHTA and CDR2 FQGNSA. The CDR3 spans 15 residues. CDR3 amino acids: CASSFGTSGPERQFF. The DNA for the CDR3 is TGTGCCAGCAGCTTCGGGACTAGCGGACCCGAGAGGCAGTTCTTC.

V gene TRBV15 combines with J gene TRBJ1-1; tentatively, D is TRBD1 (5 bases). This CDR3 is built from 16 residues. Germline CDR1 reads LNHNV; CDR2 reads YYDKDF (reference sequence). Trimming stripped 2 bases from V and 0 bases from J, with 13 bases between. CDR3: CATSRKSGGLNTEAFF. Here the CDR3 DNA reads TGTGCCACCAGCAGAAAAAGCGGGGGTCTGAACACTGAAGCTTTCTTT.